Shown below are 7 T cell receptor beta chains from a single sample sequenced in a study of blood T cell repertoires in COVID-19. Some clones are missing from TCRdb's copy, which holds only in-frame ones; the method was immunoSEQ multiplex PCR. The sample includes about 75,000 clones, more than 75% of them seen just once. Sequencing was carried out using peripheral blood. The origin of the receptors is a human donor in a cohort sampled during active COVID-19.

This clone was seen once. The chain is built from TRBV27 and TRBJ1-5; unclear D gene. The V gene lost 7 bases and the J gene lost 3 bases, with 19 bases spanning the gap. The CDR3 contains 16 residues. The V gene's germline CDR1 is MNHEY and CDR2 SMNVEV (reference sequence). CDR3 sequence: CASMAAFQSFNQPQHF. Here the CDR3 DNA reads TGTGCCAGCATGGCAGCGTTCCAATCCTTCAATCAGCCCCAGCATTTT.

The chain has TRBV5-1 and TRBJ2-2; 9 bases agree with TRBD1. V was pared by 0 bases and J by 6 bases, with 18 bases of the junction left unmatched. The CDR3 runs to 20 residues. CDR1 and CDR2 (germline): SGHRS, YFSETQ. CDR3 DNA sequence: TGCGCCAGCAGCTTGGCATTATGGCCCCCGGGACAGGGTTCATCCGGGGAGCTGTTTTTT. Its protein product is CASSLALWPPGQGSSGELFF.

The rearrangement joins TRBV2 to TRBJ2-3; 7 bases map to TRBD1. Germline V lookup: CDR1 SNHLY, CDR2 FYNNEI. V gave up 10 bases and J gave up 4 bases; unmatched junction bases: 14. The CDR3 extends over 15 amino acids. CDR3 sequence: CATRDSSIGADTQYF. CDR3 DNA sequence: TGTGCCACCAGGGACAGCTCTATTGGAGCAGATACGCAGTATTTT.

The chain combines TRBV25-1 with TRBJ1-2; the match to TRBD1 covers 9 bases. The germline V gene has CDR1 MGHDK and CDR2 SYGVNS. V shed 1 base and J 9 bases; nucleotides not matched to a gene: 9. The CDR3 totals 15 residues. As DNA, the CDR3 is TGTGCCAGCAGTGAATGGGGGACAGGGAAGGGGAGCTACACCTTC. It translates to CASSEWGTGKGSYTF.

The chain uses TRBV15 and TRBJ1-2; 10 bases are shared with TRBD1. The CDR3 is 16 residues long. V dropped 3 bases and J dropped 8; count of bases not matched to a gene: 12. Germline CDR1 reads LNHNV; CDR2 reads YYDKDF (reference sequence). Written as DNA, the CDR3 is TGTGCCACCAGCAGCCCGGGACAGGGGCAAAGGAGGGGCTACACCTTC. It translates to CATSSPGQGQRRGYTF.

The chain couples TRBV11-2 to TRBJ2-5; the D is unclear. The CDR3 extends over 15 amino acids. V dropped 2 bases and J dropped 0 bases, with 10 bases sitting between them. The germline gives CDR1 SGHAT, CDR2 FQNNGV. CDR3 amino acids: CASSLYNPYQETQYF. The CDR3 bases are TGTGCCAGCAGCTTATACAACCCGTACCAAGAGACCCAGTACTTC.

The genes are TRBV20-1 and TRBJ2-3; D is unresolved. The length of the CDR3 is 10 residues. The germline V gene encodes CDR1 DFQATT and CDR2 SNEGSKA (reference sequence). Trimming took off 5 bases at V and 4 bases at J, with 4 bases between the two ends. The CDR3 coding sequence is TGCAGTGCTCTCTCAGATACGCAGTATTTT. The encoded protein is CSALSDTQYF.